The 7 T cell receptor beta chains listed next were all sequenced from one sample in a study of cytomegalovirus exposure and HLA in healthy donors. Primers: 60 Vbeta forward and 13 Jbeta reverse. The protocol was immunoSEQ multiplex PCR, while the TCRdb copy is restricted to in-frame clones and leaves out a portion. The repertoire holds 120,000 or so clones, with around three quarters as singletons. What was sequenced was PBMCs. These TCRs come from a man aged 25 to 40 in good health and CMV-seronegative.

The V gene is TRBV2, the J gene TRBJ2-1; 8 nucleotides line up with TRBD2. The CDR3 totals 14 residues. Unmatched junction bases numbered 3, after V lost 5 bases and J lost 3 bases. The germline V gene has CDR1 SNHLY and CDR2 FYNNEI. The CDR3 bases are TGTGCCAGCAGTCATGGGACTAGCTACAATGAGCAGTTCTTC. This codes for CASSHGTSYNEQFF.

J is TRBJ1-4 and V is TRBV29-1; TRBD1 matches 7 bases. Looked up from germline, CDR1 is SQVTM and CDR2 is ANQGSEA. The CDR3 loop spans 12 amino acids. J gave up 7 bases and V 5 bases, and 4 bases lay outside the gene matches. The CDR3 DNA is TGCAGCGTTCGACAGGGTAGTGAAAAACTGTTTTTT. It yields the protein CSVRQGSEKLFF.

V is TRBV28 and J is TRBJ1-1, with TRBD1 as a possible D gene (6 bases). The CDR3 spans 14 residues. Germline CDR1 MDHEN, CDR2 SYDVKM. Trimming removed 6 bases at V and 5 bases at J, with 16 bases between. The CDR3 loop reads CASSPAGAWTEAFF. In nucleotides, the CDR3 is TGTGCCAGCAGCCCTGCAGGGGCGTGGACTGAAGCTTTCTTT.

This chain connects TRBV7-8 to TRBJ2-7; TRBD1 matches 12 bases. CDR1 and CDR2 from the germline V gene are SGHVS and FQNEAQ. V trimming: 4 bases; J trimming: 5 bases; junction bases outside the gene matches: 3. This CDR3 region has 14 residues. The CDR3 DNA sequence: TGTGCCAGCAGCTCCCGGGACAGGGGGCACGAGCAGTACTTC. This codes for CASSSRDRGHEQYF.

The genes are TRBV6-5 and TRBJ2-3, with 7 nucleotides matching TRBD2. J lost 6 bases, V lost 4 bases, and 7 bases had no gene match. CDR1 is MNHEY and CDR2 is SVGAGI in the germline V gene. CDR3 length: 14 amino acids. The CDR3: CASSSPGGWDTQYF. Written as DNA, the CDR3 is TGTGCCAGCAGTTCCCCGGGAGGTTGGGATACGCAGTATTTT.

This rearrangement joins TRBV7-9 to TRBJ1-1, with D perhaps TRBD1 (6 bases). The CDR3 spans 11 residues. CDR1 SEHNR and CDR2 FQNEAQ come from the germline V gene (reference sequence). CDR3 in amino acids: CGAGADTEAFF. Written as DNA, the CDR3 is TGTGGGGCGGGGGCTGACACTGAAGCTTTCTTT.

V and J are TRBV28 and TRBJ2-1; 7 nucleotides match TRBD2. In germline, CDR1 is MDHEN, CDR2 SYDVKM. Trimming took 4 bases from V and 2 from J; bases not matched to a gene: 5. The CDR3 has 15 amino acids. DNA of the CDR3: TGTGCCAGCAGTTCCCCGGGAGGACCCTACAATGAGCAGTTCTTC. It encodes CASSSPGGPYNEQFF.